This T cell receptor beta chain was identified in a study of cytomegalovirus exposure and HLA in healthy donors. Sequencing was performed with immunoSEQ multiplex PCR; in TCRdb, only in-frame clones are kept and a portion is missing. The repertoire has tens of thousands of clones, 80% to 95% of them found once; the top ten carry 1% to 1.4%. CDR1 is SEHNR and CDR2 is FQNEAQ in the germline V gene (reference sequence). The CDR3 is made up of 14 amino acids. The V gene lost 5 bases and the J gene lost 3 bases, with 13 bases spanning the gap. The sequence was obtained from a young woman in good health and CMV-seropositive. Sequenced: PBMCs. This chain joins TRBV7-9 and TRBJ1-2, with D tentatively TRBD1 (6 bases). As DNA, the CDR3 is TGTGCCAGCAGCCCCGGGACATCCTACTATGGCTACACCTTC. This encodes CASSPGTSYYGYTF.